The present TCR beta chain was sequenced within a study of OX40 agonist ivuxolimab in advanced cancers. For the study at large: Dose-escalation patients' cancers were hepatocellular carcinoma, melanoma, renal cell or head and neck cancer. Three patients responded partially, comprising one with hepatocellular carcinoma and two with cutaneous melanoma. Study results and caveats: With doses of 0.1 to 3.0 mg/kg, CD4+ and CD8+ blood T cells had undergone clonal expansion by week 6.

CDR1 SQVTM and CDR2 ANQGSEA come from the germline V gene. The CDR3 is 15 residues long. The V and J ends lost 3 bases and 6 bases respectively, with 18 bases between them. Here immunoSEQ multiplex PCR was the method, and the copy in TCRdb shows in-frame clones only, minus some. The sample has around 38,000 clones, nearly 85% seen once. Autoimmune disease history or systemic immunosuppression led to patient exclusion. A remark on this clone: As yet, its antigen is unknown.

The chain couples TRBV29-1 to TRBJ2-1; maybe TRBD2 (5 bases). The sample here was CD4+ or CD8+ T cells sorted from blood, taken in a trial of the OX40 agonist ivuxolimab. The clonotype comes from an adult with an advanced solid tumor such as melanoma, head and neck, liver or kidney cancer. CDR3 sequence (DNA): TGCAGCGTTGAGGGAGTGGGTGGCGGACGCAATGAGCAGTTCTTC. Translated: CSVEGVGGGRNEQFF.